This TCR beta chain was found in a study of blood T cell repertoires in COVID-19. About the research overall: From the United States, Italy and Spain came samples of acute and convalescent COVID-19. The cDNA or gDNA used as material had been derived from T cells, B-cell-depleted T cells, or PBMCs.

This CDR3 spans 15 amino acids. Per germline, CDR1 SGHAT and CDR2 FQNNGV. J gave up 3 bases and V 0 bases, and 4 bases lay outside the gene matches. Per the authors' pipeline: Reference gene primer amplification gave nucleated cell count estimates. Here immunoSEQ multiplex PCR was the method, and the copy in TCRdb shows in-frame clones only, minus some. V and J calls plus clone size are reproduced from that table; the DNA served to infer D and trimming. The sample contains 150,000 or so clones, about four fifths of which appear only once. This receptor was obtained from a woman in her fifties or sixties with acute or convalescent COVID-19. The rearrangement joins TRBV11-2 to TRBJ1-2; 7 bases match TRBD1. The sequenced sample consisted of peripheral blood. The CDR3 region is CASSLDLQGHYGYTF. The CDR3 DNA follows: TGTGCCAGCAGCTTAGATTTACAGGGGCACTATGGCTACACCTTC.